This note documents a single TCR beta chain sequence. Its antigen is as yet unknown. Assay: immunoSEQ multiplex PCR; the TCRdb copy retains only in-frame clones and omits some. The sample consists of some 17,000 clones, 80% of them appearing once. This sample is part of a study of tumor-infiltrating lymphocytes in localized non-small cell lung cancer. Looking at the study overall: Each patient gave resected tumor and non-adjacent uninvolved lung tissue. Regarding the study as a whole: Different pieces of the same tissue went to different assays, confounding technical variation with intratumor heterogeneity. TCRbeta sequencing showed higher T cell infiltration in tumors than uninvolved lung. Available tissue quantity limited TCR sequencing to a patient subset.

CDR3 length: 16 residues. CDR1 and CDR2 (germline): SGHRS, YFSETQ. The ends lost 0 bases at V and 7 bases at J; junction bases unmatched: 10. Material: uninvolved lung tissue not adjacent to the tumor. The gene calls are TRBV5-1 and TRBJ2-7; 10 bases line up with TRBD1. The TCR sequence derives from a human donor with non-small cell lung cancer. The CDR3 spells CASSLGGGTGVLEQYF. CDR3 in DNA: TGCGCCAGCAGCTTGGGGGGCGGGACAGGGGTCTTGGAGCAGTACTTC.